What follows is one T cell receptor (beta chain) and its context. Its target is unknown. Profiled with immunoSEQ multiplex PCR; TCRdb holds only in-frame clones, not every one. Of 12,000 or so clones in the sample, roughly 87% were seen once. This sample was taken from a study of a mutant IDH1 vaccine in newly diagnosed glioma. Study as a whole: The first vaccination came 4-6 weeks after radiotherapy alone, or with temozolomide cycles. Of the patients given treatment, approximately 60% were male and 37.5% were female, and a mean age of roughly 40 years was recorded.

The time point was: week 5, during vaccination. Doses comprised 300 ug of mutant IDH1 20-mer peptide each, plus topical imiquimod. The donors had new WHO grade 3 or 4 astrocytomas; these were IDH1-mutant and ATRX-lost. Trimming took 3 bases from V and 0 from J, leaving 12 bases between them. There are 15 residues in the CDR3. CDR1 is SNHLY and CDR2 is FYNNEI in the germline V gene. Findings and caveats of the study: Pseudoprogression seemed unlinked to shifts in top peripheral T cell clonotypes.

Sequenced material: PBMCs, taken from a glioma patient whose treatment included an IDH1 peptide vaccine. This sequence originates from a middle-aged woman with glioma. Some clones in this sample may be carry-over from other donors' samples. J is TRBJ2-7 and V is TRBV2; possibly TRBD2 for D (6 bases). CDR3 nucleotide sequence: TGTGCCAGCAGTGAGGAAGCGGGTAGCTCCTACGAGCAGTACTTC. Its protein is CASSEEAGSSYEQYF.